These 27 T cell receptor beta chains were all obtained from the same sample, sequenced in a study of blood T cell repertoires in COVID-19. Clones were sequenced by immunoSEQ multiplex PCR, and TCRdb holds only the in-frame ones, with some missing. The repertoire includes fewer than 200,000 clones, roughly 76% of them detected once, and more than 10% sits in the top ten. Sequenced sample: peripheral blood. The receptors shown here come from a woman aged 80 or over with COVID-19, enrolled during active disease.

This clone has just a few counts. This chain joins TRBV2 and TRBJ2-7; D remains unclear. CDR1 is SNHLY and CDR2 is FYNNEI in the germline V gene. The CDR3 is 14 residues long. The V end lost 1 base, the J end lost 2 bases, and 9 bases lay between the germline ends. CDR3 protein: CASSEGQIAYEQYF. In DNA form, the CDR3 reads TGTGCCAGCAGTGAAGGGCAGATCGCCTACGAGCAGTACTTC. The whole variable domain, remainder taken from reference TRBV2 and TRBJ2-7, is EPEVTQTPSHQVTQMGQEVILRCVPISNHLYFYWYRQILGQKVEFLVSFYNNEISEKSEIFDDQFSVERPDGSNFTLKIRSTKLEDSAMYFCASSEGQIAYEQYFGPGTRLTVT.

CDR3 sequence reads: CASSLSGGAEQFF. The DNA for the CDR3 is TGTGCCAGCAGTTTATCGGGGGGGGCCGAGCAGTTCTTC. The chain carries TRBV27 and TRBJ2-1; D possibly corresponds to TRBD2 (7 bases). The CDR3 is made up of 13 amino acids. The V end was cut by 0 bases, the J end by 10 bases, with 10 bases between. From germline, CDR1 is MNHEY and CDR2 SMNVEV (reference sequence).

In DNA form, the CDR3 reads TGTGCCAGCACTCTGACAGGGAATACTGAAGCTTTCTTT. This codes for CASTLTGNTEAFF. V usage is TRBV12-3 or TRBV12-4 and J usage is TRBJ1-1; TRBD1 aligns across 7 bases. The CDR3 sequence is 13 residues long. V was clipped by 7 bases and J by 5 bases; unmatched bases: 7.

The CDR3 reads CASGQLGQGNYGYTF. CDR3 coding DNA: TGTGCCAGCGGCCAGCTGGGACAGGGTAACTATGGCTACACCTTC. The chain has TRBV6-6 and TRBJ1-2; 9 nucleotides align to TRBD1. Germline CDR1 MNHNY, CDR2 SVGAGI (reference sequence). Trimming cost V 8 bases and J 1 base; bases outside gene matches: 8. CDR3 length equals 15 residues.

The chain is built from TRBV28 and TRBJ1-1; D gene ambiguous. Germline values: CDR1 MDHEN, CDR2 SYDVKM. V lost 5 bases and J lost 10, with 14 bases in between. This CDR3 is 12 amino acids long. DNA of the CDR3: TGTGCCAGCAGTCCCCGCCAAAACACAGCTTTCTTT. Amino acids: CASSPRQNTAFF.

This chain connects TRBV11-3 to TRBJ2-2; the D is unclear. The CDR3 runs to 13 residues. V lost 5 bases, J lost 3 bases, and 7 bases lay in between. CDR1 is SGHNT and CDR2 is YENEEA in the germline V gene. In DNA form, the CDR3 reads TGTGCCAGCAGCGTCCCAGACACCGGGGAGCTGTTTTTT. It yields the protein CASSVPDTGELFF.

CDR3 loop: CASRPGQAYEQYF. CDR3 DNA: TGCGCCAGCAGACCGGGACAGGCCTACGAGCAGTACTTC. This sequence joins TRBV5-1 and TRBJ2-7, with 8 nucleotides matching TRBD1. The CDR3 length is 13 residues. Germline CDR1 and CDR2: SGHRS and YFSETQ. V lost 5 bases to trimming and J lost 2 bases; unmatched junction nucleotides: 3.

A remark on this clone: The junction departs from the called germline gene at one end, perhaps through a read error. The rearrangement uses TRBV11-2 and TRBJ2-1, with 11 positions matching TRBD2. The CDR3 is 15 residues long. Germline-derived CDR1 and CDR2 are SGHAT and FQNNGV. Here the CDR3 reads CASSLDTSGSAQQFF. The CDR3, as DNA: TGTGCCAGCAGCCTAGACACTAGCGGGAGCGCACAGCAGTTCTTC. Combining the CDR3 with reference TRBV11-2 and TRBJ2-1 gives the whole variable domain EAGVAQSPRYKIIEKRQSVAFWCNPISGHATLYWYQQILGQGPKLLIQFQNNGVVDDSQLPKDRFSAERLKGVDSTLKIQPAKLEDSAVYLCASSLDTSGSAQQFFGPGTRLTVL.

V is TRBV2 and J is TRBJ2-7, with 7 bases matching TRBD1. This CDR3 comprises 15 residues. V lost 1 base to trimming and J lost 2 bases; unmatched junction nucleotides: 5. Germline CDR1 is SNHLY and CDR2 is FYNNEI. Here the CDR3 reads CASSEDRGPAYEQYF. CDR3 coding DNA: TGTGCCAGCAGTGAAGACAGGGGTCCCGCCTACGAGCAGTACTTC.

This clone showed up just once. The chain has TRBV4-1 and TRBJ2-1; D unclear. The V and J ends lost 3 bases and 1 base respectively, with 10 bases between them. This CDR3 region has 15 residues. In germline, CDR1 is MGHRA, CDR2 YSYEKL. The CDR3 nucleotides read TGCGCCAGCAGCCAGGATGACTTTTCCTACAATGAGCAGTTCTTC. Translating gives CASSQDDFSYNEQFF.

This sequence joins TRBV18 and TRBJ1-1, with D perhaps matching TRBD1 (6 bases). The CDR3 runs to 14 residues. V lost 6 bases, J lost 1 base, and 12 bases lay in between. In germline, CDR1 is KGHSH, CDR2 LQKENI. In DNA, the CDR3 is TGTGCCAGCTCGTACAGGGTGGGGAACACTGAAGCTTTCTTT. Translated: CASSYRVGNTEAFF.

V gene TRBV27 combines with J gene TRBJ1-2, with 7 bases identical to TRBD1. V lost 5 bases, J lost 7 bases, and 10 bases stayed unmatched. The CDR3 has 14 residues. Germline CDR1 and CDR2: MNHEY and SMNVEV (reference sequence). The CDR3 coding sequence is TGTGCCAGCAGTAAGACAGGGAGCCAAATTGGCTACACCTTC. Protein sequence: CASSKTGSQIGYTF.

This clone was seen a few times. The V call is TRBV14, the J call TRBJ1-2; 10 positions agree with TRBD1. CDR1 is SGHDN and CDR2 is FVKESK in the germline V gene. V trimming: 6 bases; J trimming: 7 bases; junction bases outside the gene matches: 14. The CDR3 runs 16 residues. The CDR3 DNA sequence: TGTGCCAGCAGTCTTATACCGGGACAGGGGATATCTGGCTACACCTTC. It is translated as CASSLIPGQGISGYTF.

CDR3 coding DNA: TGTGCCAGCAGCGGCGTCCAGGGGGCGCGGCATTCACCCCTCCACTTT. It specifies CASSGVQGARHSPLHF. V is TRBV6-2 or TRBV6-3 and J is TRBJ1-6; 8 nucleotides align to TRBD1. The CDR3 has 16 residues. Per germline, CDR1 MNHEY and CDR2 SVGEGT. The V segment lost 6 bases and the J segment 8 bases; nucleotides outside the gene matches: 12.

The chain recombines TRBV10-1 with TRBJ2-2; 7 bases align to TRBD2. The V gene end was trimmed by 4 bases and the J gene end by 4 bases; junction bases not matched to a gene: 12. The germline CDR1 and CDR2 sequences are WNHNN and SYGVQD (reference sequence). CDR3 length: 17 residues. The DNA of the CDR3 is TGCGCCAGCAGTGGGGCTAGCGGAGACTTTAGCACCGGGGAGCTGTTTTTT. Amino acids: CASSGASGDFSTGELFF.

The rearrangement uses TRBV7-2 and TRBJ2-2; 7 nucleotides align to TRBD2. Germline-derived CDR1 and CDR2 are SGHTA and FQGNSA. Germline trimming cut 4 bases from V and 0 bases from J; bases unmatched to any gene: 8. The CDR3 is 17 amino acids. The CDR3 nucleotides are TGTGCCAGCAGCTATGGGGGAGCGGGGACGAACACCGGGGAGCTGTTTTTT. It translates to CASSYGGAGTNTGELFF.

J is TRBJ2-5 and V is TRBV3-1 (or the pseudogene TRBV3-2), with 15 bases aligning to TRBD2. CDR3 length equals 16 residues. Trimming cost V 4 bases and J 6 bases; bases outside gene matches: 6. Looked up from germline, CDR1 is LGHDT and CDR2 is YNNKEL (reference sequence). The CDR3 region has the DNA TGTGCCAGCAGCCTTGGGACTAGCGGGGGGACAAAGACCCAGTACTTC. This sequence encodes CASSLGTSGGTKTQYF.

The chain recombines TRBV28 with TRBJ1-2; the D is unclear. Germline V gene lookup returns CDR1 MDHEN and CDR2 SYDVKM. CDR3 length: 16 amino acids. V gave up 5 bases and J gave up 2 bases, with 18 bases separating them. The chain's CDR3 is CASSASGHLANYGYTF. The CDR3 region has the DNA TGTGCCAGCAGTGCGTCCGGTCATCTCGCGAACTATGGCTACACCTTC.

The chain uses TRBV5-6 and TRBJ1-2; D call uncertain. The CDR3 totals 13 residues. Deletions cut 4 bases from V and 4 bases from J, with 11 bases between. The V gene's germline CDR1 is SGHDT and CDR2 YYEEEE. The CDR3: CASSLVGSYGYTF. In DNA, the CDR3 is TGTGCCAGCAGCCTAGTCGGGTCCTATGGCTACACCTTC.

The chain joins TRBV20-1 to TRBJ1-1; TRBD1 aligns across 7 bases. With 3 bases clipped from V and 6 bases from J, the junction kept 7 bases outside the gene matches. Germline V lookup: CDR1 DFQATT, CDR2 SNEGSKA (reference sequence). The CDR3 has 13 amino acids. CDR3: CSASGGGFPEAFF. In DNA form, the CDR3 reads TGCAGTGCTAGTGGAGGGGGCTTTCCTGAAGCTTTCTTT.

The genes are TRBV7-9 and TRBJ2-3, with D unclear. This CDR3 has 14 amino acids. V lost 1 base and J lost 4, with 9 bases in between. Germline CDR1 SEHNR, CDR2 FQNEAQ (reference sequence). For the CDR3, the DNA is TGTGCCAGCAGCTTAGACTTTGCTTCAGATACGCAGTATTTT. Its protein product is CASSLDFASDTQYF.

This clone came up a few times. The J gene is TRBJ1-1, the V gene TRBV9; maybe TRBD1 (5 bases). The germline V gene has CDR1 SGDLS and CDR2 YYNGEE. The CDR3 contains 14 residues. The V end was cut by 3 bases, the J end by 5 bases, with 14 bases between. The CDR3 spells CASSERAGRTEAFF. The CDR3, as DNA: TGTGCCAGCAGCGAGAGGGCAGGGAGGACTGAAGCTTTCTTT.

V is TRBV19 and J is TRBJ1-2, with 10 bases that match TRBD1. CDR1 and CDR2 (germline): LNHDA, SQIVND (reference sequence). CDR3 length equals 15 residues. With 4 bases clipped from V and 3 bases from J, the junction kept 5 bases outside the gene matches. DNA for the CDR3: TGTGCCAGTAGTACTCGGGACAGGGGTGACTATGGCTACACCTTC. Amino acids: CASSTRDRGDYGYTF.

The J gene is TRBJ2-1, the V gene TRBV11-3; tentatively, D is TRBD2 (7 bases). The CDR3 has 16 amino acids. Trimming shortened V by 1 base and J by 8 bases, and 18 bases separated the two germline ends. Germline V gene sequence: CDR1 SGHNT, CDR2 YENEEA. The CDR3 region is CASSLVKRGGLYEQFF. The CDR3 DNA is TGTGCCAGCAGCTTAGTTAAGAGGGGGGGCCTCTATGAGCAGTTCTTC. The full variable domain, its missing parts supplied by reference TRBV11-3 and TRBJ2-1, is EAGVVQSPRYKIIEKKQPVAFWCNPISGHNTLYWYLQNLGQGPELLIRYENEEAVDDSQLPKDRFSAERLKGVDSTLKIQPAELGDSAVYLCASSLVKRGGLYEQFFGPGTRLTVL.

V usage is TRBV27 and J usage is TRBJ1-1, with 8 bases matching TRBD1. Germline V gives CDR1 MNHEY, CDR2 SMNVEV (reference sequence). V shed 4 bases, J shed 4 bases, and the junction held 11 bases outside the gene matches. CDR3 length: 16 residues. CDR3 nucleotides: TGTGCCAGCAGTTGGGCCCAACAGGGGGTCGGCACTGAAGCTTTCTTT. The encoded protein is CASSWAQQGVGTEAFF.

This clone was picked up a small number of times. J is TRBJ2-5 and V is TRBV9; 7 bases fit TRBD1. Losses at the gene ends were 0 bases for V and 4 bases for J; bases not matched to a gene: 6. CDR3 size: 15 residues. Germline V gives CDR1 SGDLS, CDR2 YYNGEE. CDR3 sequence reads: CASSVASGQRETQYF. In DNA form, the CDR3 reads TGTGCCAGCAGCGTAGCGTCGGGACAGCGAGAGACCCAGTACTTC.

The V call is TRBV6-5, the J call TRBJ2-2; D is uncertain. Trimming pared 3 bases from V and 4 bases from J, leaving 3 bases between. The CDR3 covers 12 residues. Germline CDR1 is MNHEY and CDR2 is SVGAGI. The CDR3 loop reads CASSYSTGELFF. CDR3 nucleotide sequence: TGTGCCAGCAGTTATAGCACCGGGGAGCTGTTTTTT.